This entry lists 24 T cell receptor beta chains sequenced from one sample in a study of T-cell reconstitution after alpha-beta-depleted transplantation in children. Molecular barcoding with unique molecular identifiers was used for the TCRbeta library. TCRdb used MiXCR to reprocess the PCR reads, holding one entry per CDR3 protein. The data show around 240,000 distinct CDR3 sequences, about 8.8% seen once. The sample consisted of PBMCs from the stem cell graft donor, taken from the stem cell graft. The receptor set was obtained from a human donor who donated a stem cell graft to a child with SCID.

This clonotype was detected ten times or more. The chain couples TRBV20-1 to TRBJ2-7; D is perhaps TRBD2 (6 bases). This CDR3 has 15 amino acids. Germline V gives CDR1 DFQATT, CDR2 SNEGSKA (reference sequence). The V end lost 2 bases, the J end lost 1 base, and 15 bases lay between the germline ends. Written as DNA, the CDR3 is TGCAGTGCTAGAAAGGAGGGCCATAAATCCTACGAGCAGTACTTC. Residues: CSARKEGHKSYEQYF.

The table lists this clonotype with many counts. This CDR3 is CASSAPTGPLNTEAFF. CDR3 nucleotides: TGTGCCAGCAGTGCCCCAACAGGGCCTCTGAACACTGAAGCTTTCTTT. The gene calls are TRBV12-3 or TRBV12-4 and TRBJ1-1; D perhaps matches TRBD1 (6 bases). Trimming shortened V by 5 bases and J by 0 bases, and 16 bases separated the two germline ends. The length of the CDR3 is 16 residues.

This clonotype occurred once. The genes are TRBV5-6 and TRBJ1-1; perhaps TRBD1 as D (6 bases). CDR3 length: 12 residues. Trimming stripped 4 bases from V and 11 bases from J, with 15 bases between. From germline, CDR1 is SGHDT and CDR2 YYEEEE. The CDR3 DNA is TGTGCCAGCAGCGTGACAGGCAATGTGGCTTTCTTT. It yields the protein CASSVTGNVAFF.

This clonotype was detected ten times or more. V is TRBV5-1 and J is TRBJ2-3; D not certain. The CDR3 totals 14 residues. Germline V gene data show CDR1 as SGHRS and CDR2 as YFSETQ. Trimming took 2 bases from V and 6 from J, leaving 13 bases between them. The CDR3 bases are TGCGCCAGCAGCTTTGGGCCAAAAGTGGATACGCAGTATTTT. It encodes CASSFGPKVDTQYF.

This clonotype was counted ten times or more. The chain has TRBV20-1 and TRBJ2-1; 12 nucleotides align to TRBD1. The CDR3 has 15 amino acids. With V trimmed by 1 base and J by 8 bases, 6 bases remained unmatched. Per germline, CDR1 DFQATT and CDR2 SNEGSKA (reference sequence). CDR3 DNA: TGCAGTGCTAGAGTTTGGGGACAGGGGGCTGATGAGCAGTTCTTC. It translates to CSARVWGQGADEQFF.

There are many counts of this clonotype. This chain's CDR3 is CSVEDGPASSGNTIYF. CDR3 DNA: TGCAGCGTTGAAGACGGCCCAGCGAGCTCTGGAAACACCATATATTTT. The gene calls are TRBV29-1 and TRBJ1-3; no definite D call. The CDR3 loop spans 16 amino acids. V was pared by 0 bases and J by 0 bases, with 12 bases between. Germline V gene data show CDR1 as SQVTM and CDR2 as ANQGSEA.

The chain joins TRBV6-5 to TRBJ2-7; TRBD2 aligns across 8 bases. Losses at the gene ends were 5 bases for V and 4 bases for J; bases not matched to a gene: 7. The germline gives CDR1 MNHEY, CDR2 SVGAGI. The length of the CDR3 is 14 residues. CDR3 DNA sequence: TGTGCCAGCAGTACCCCGGGACTAGTTTACGAGCAGTACTTC. This codes for CASSTPGLVYEQYF.

This clonotype was observed at least ten times. This rearrangement joins TRBV7-2 to TRBJ2-7; D is unclear. The germline CDR1 and CDR2 sequences are SGHTA and FQGNSA. CDR3 length: 14 residues. Trimming took off 5 bases at V and 2 bases at J, with 13 bases between the two ends. In nucleotides, the CDR3 is TGTGCCAGCAGCCCCCAGACCCCGACCTACGAGCAGTACTTC. Its translation: CASSPQTPTYEQYF.

This clonotype was detected ten times or more. V gene TRBV28 combines with J gene TRBJ1-5, with D possibly being TRBD1 (5 bases). Germline CDR1 and CDR2: MDHEN and SYDVKM. The germline V and J ends were trimmed by 3 bases and 2 bases, with 11 bases remaining between them. This CDR3 is built from 15 residues. CDR3 nucleotide sequence: TGTGCCAGCAGTTTCGGAGGGACCGGCAATCAGCCCCAGCATTTT. Amino acid sequence: CASSFGGTGNQPQHF.

In its sample, this clonotype was seen a few times. The chain has TRBV20-1 and TRBJ2-7; D unresolved. The CDR3 is 11 residues long. V lost 6 bases and J 6 bases, leaving 12 bases between the germline ends. The germline CDR1 and CDR2 sequences are DFQATT and SNEGSKA (reference sequence). The CDR3: CSAESFGEQYF. The DNA for the CDR3 is TGCAGTGCGGAGTCTTTTGGCGAGCAGTACTTC.

This clonotype was recorded a few times. V gene TRBV20-1 combines with J gene TRBJ2-3, with 9 bases identical to TRBD2. Looked up from germline, CDR1 is DFQATT and CDR2 is SNEGSKA (reference sequence). The ends lost 6 bases at V and 4 bases at J; junction bases unmatched: 11. The CDR3 sequence is 15 residues long. In DNA, the CDR3 is TGCAGTGCCCCTCCCGCGGGGGGGGAGCCAGATACGCAGTATTTT. Translating it yields CSAPPAGGEPDTQYF.

This clonotype appeared many times. This chain joins TRBV5-1 and TRBJ1-6, with a tentative D call TRBD1 (5 bases). The CDR3 length is 17 residues. Germline V gene data show CDR1 as SGHRS and CDR2 as YFSETQ. Deletions cut 0 bases from V and 2 bases from J, with 12 bases between. CDR3 nucleotides: TGCGCCAGCAGCTTGGACAGCAGGGCGGCCTATAATTCACCCCTCCACTTT. This sequence encodes CASSLDSRAAYNSPLHF.

This clonotype has ten or more counts. Sequence at one end of the junction differs from germline and may be a read error. The chain has TRBV7-6 and TRBJ1-6; the D gene is possibly TRBD1 (6 bases). Germline CDR1 reads SGHVS; CDR2 reads FNYEAQ. The CDR3 consists of 16 residues. For the CDR3, the DNA is TGTGCCAGCAGCTTACGACAGGCCTCCGATAATTCACCCCTCCACTTT. This encodes CASSLRQASDNSPLHF.

This clonotype showed up just a few times. The chain carries TRBV2 and TRBJ2-3; TRBD2 aligns across 8 bases. The ends lost 0 bases at V and 11 bases at J; junction bases unmatched: 4. Germline lookup yields CDR1 SNHLY and CDR2 FYNNEI. CDR3 size: 13 residues. The CDR3 region has the DNA TGTGCCAGCAGTGAAGCCGACCTAGCGGGGCAGTATTTT. It translates to CASSEADLAGQYF. Filled out from reference TRBV2 and TRBJ2-3, the complete variable domain reads EPEVTQTPSHQVTQMGQEVILRCVPISNHLYFYWYRQILGQKVEFLVSFYNNEISEKSEIFDDQFSVERPDGSNFTLKIRSTKLEDSAMYFCASSEADLAGQYFGPGTRLTVL.

This clonotype was picked up a small number of times. The V call is TRBV6-1, the J call TRBJ2-1, with no clear D. The CDR3 spans 13 residues. From germline, CDR1 is MNHNS and CDR2 SASEGT. With 2 bases removed from V and 12 bases from J, the gap between germline ends came to 14 bases. CDR3 protein: CASSEPGLGRQFF. The CDR3 DNA follows: TGTGCCAGCAGTGAACCCGGGTTGGGAAGGCAGTTCTTC.

Ten or more counts support this clonotype. The chain has TRBV6-2 or TRBV6-3 and TRBJ1-1, with D hard to call. Germline V CDR1 and CDR2: MNHEY, SVGEGT. Trimming left V 7 bases short and J 6 bases short, with 12 bases between. The CDR3 contains 12 residues. CDR3 region: CASNQRVSEAFF. CDR3 sequence (DNA): TGTGCCAGCAACCAAAGGGTTTCTGAAGCTTTCTTT.

This clonotype has a count of ten or more. The gene calls are TRBV6-5 and TRBJ2-1; a weak D match, TRBD2 (7 bases). The CDR3 covers 15 residues. Per the germline V gene, CDR1 is MNHEY and CDR2 is SVGAGI. Trimming took 0 bases from V and 8 from J, leaving 14 bases between them. CDR3 nucleotide sequence: TGTGCCAGCAGTTACTCGACCGGGGGGCGCGATGAGCAGTTCTTC. The encoded protein is CASSYSTGGRDEQFF.

Points on this clonotype: A much bigger clone sits one base away, suggesting this may be a read error. The chain joins TRBV7-2 to TRBJ2-5; D might be TRBD2 (5 bases). Germline V gene sequence: CDR1 SGHTA, CDR2 FQGNSA. There are 13 residues in the CDR3. V was trimmed by 11 bases and J by 2 bases, leaving 15 bases between them. CDR3 nucleotide sequence: TGTGCCGGCACTCACCGGGAACAAGAGACCCAGTACTTC. This sequence encodes CAGTHREQETQYF.

This clonotype was detected ten times or more. The V call is TRBV7-9, the J call TRBJ2-3, with D possibly being TRBD1 (6 bases). The CDR3 loop spans 14 amino acids. V was clipped by 5 bases and J by 0 bases, with 9 bases between them. Germline V gives CDR1 SEHNR, CDR2 FQNEAQ (reference sequence). DNA of the CDR3: TGTGCCAGCAGCCCCACAGGGAGCACAGATACGCAGTATTTT. Translation gives CASSPTGSTDTQYF.

This clonotype was seen at least ten times. The chain recombines TRBV5-6 with TRBJ1-4; unclear D gene. Trimming stripped 0 bases from V and 6 bases from J, with 0 bases between. The CDR3 consists of 11 residues. CDR1 SGHDT and CDR2 YYEEEE come from the germline V gene. CDR3 residues: CASSLDEKLFF. DNA for the CDR3: TGTGCCAGCAGCTTGGATGAAAAACTGTTTTTT.

The V gene is TRBV5-5, the J gene TRBJ2-1; 8 nucleotides align to TRBD1. The V gene end was trimmed by 2 bases and the J gene end by 1 base; junction bases not matched to a gene: 8. This CDR3 is built from 17 residues. Germline CDR1 and CDR2: SGHKS and YYEKEE (reference sequence). CDR3 in amino acids: CASSFWTGQMSYNEQFF. CDR3 nucleotide sequence: TGTGCCAGCAGCTTCTGGACAGGGCAAATGTCCTACAATGAGCAGTTCTTC.

The sample holds many counts of this clonotype. The chain employs TRBV12-3 or TRBV12-4 and TRBJ2-1, with 12 bases lining up with TRBD2. Trimming cost V 8 bases and J 0 bases; bases outside gene matches: 5. The length of the CDR3 is 16 residues. The CDR3 protein is CASGLAGGSSYNEQFF. In DNA form, the CDR3 reads TGTGCCAGCGGTCTAGCGGGGGGGAGCTCCTACAATGAGCAGTTCTTC.

This clonotype was seen at least ten times. The rearrangement joins TRBV7-6 to TRBJ1-2; D is unresolved. Deletions cut 2 bases from V and 3 bases from J, with 10 bases between. The CDR3 is 14 residues long. The germline CDR1 and CDR2 sequences are SGHVS and FNYEAQ. The CDR3 spells CASSLRGLDYGYTF. For the CDR3, the DNA is TGTGCCAGCAGCTTAAGAGGGTTGGACTATGGCTACACCTTC.

Many counts were recorded for this clonotype. This rearrangement joins TRBV20-1 to TRBJ2-2; maybe TRBD1 (6 bases). Germline CDR1 reads DFQATT; CDR2 reads SNEGSKA (reference sequence). The CDR3 extends over 16 amino acids. Trimming removed 5 bases from V and 0 bases from J, with 16 bases in between. This CDR3 is CSAPRGRSSNTGELFF. CDR3 in DNA: TGCAGTGCTCCCAGGGGAAGGAGCTCGAACACCGGGGAGCTGTTTTTT.